The next 5 T cell receptor beta chains were all read from a single sample in a study of technical replicates of blood from a handful of donors. TCRdb's table, derived via immunoSEQ multiplex PCR, lists solely in-frame clones and lacks some. Altogether approximately 70,000 clones are present, roughly 95% being singletons, with the ten largest covering about 0.22%. Sequencing was done on a sample of T cells isolated from PBMCs. Receptors originate from a human donor in good health.

The chain joins TRBV5-6 to TRBJ2-3, with D hard to call. The CDR3 extends over 15 amino acids. Trimming took 1 base from V and 3 from J, leaving 12 bases between them. Germline CDR1 is SGHDT and CDR2 is YYEEEE. Here the CDR3 reads CASSLFTDRTDTQYF. DNA for the CDR3: TGTGCCAGCAGCTTGTTCACAGATAGGACAGATACGCAGTATTTT.

The chain couples TRBV7-9 to TRBJ1-1; no firm D call. The CDR3 has 11 residues. V dropped 2 bases and J dropped 6 bases, with 4 bases sitting between them. Germline V gene data show CDR1 as SEHNR and CDR2 as FQNEAQ (reference sequence). The CDR3 sequence: CASSLTAEAFF. CDR3 nucleotides: TGTGCCAGCAGCTTAACGGCTGAAGCTTTCTTT.

V gene TRBV28 combines with J gene TRBJ1-3; D is perhaps TRBD1 (6 bases). Germline lookup yields CDR1 MDHEN and CDR2 SYDVKM. This CDR3 is 15 amino acids long. The ends were cut back, 6 bases at V and 3 bases at J, with 15 bases in the middle. CDR3 protein: CASRYLRGFGNTIYF. CDR3 DNA sequence: TGTGCCAGCAGGTACCTCAGGGGATTTGGAAACACCATATATTTT.

The chain carries TRBV28 and TRBJ1-2, with 8 bases fitting TRBD1. The CDR3 loop spans 13 amino acids. Germline CDR1 MDHEN, CDR2 SYDVKM. The V and J ends lost 5 bases and 6 bases, in that order; junction bases with no gene match: 5. The DNA for the CDR3 is TGTGCCAGCAGTATCGGACAGGGCGATGGCTACACCTTC. It specifies CASSIGQGDGYTF.

The V call is TRBV15, the J call TRBJ2-3; D remains ambiguous. Germline assignment: CDR1 LNHNV and CDR2 YYDKDF (reference sequence). The CDR3 totals 13 residues. Trimming removed 0 bases from V and 4 bases from J, with 5 bases in between. The CDR3 nucleotides read TGTGCCACCAGCAGAGATATCGCAGATACGCAGTATTTT. It encodes CATSRDIADTQYF.